Listed below are T cell receptor beta chains from one sample, sequenced in a study of blood T cells in healthy people across ages. A single record per CDR3 protein comes from TCRdb applying MiXCR to the 5' RACE reads. The sample includes 650,000 to 800,000 distinct CDR3 sequences, 40% to 50% of them seen just once. The sample taken for sequencing was blood. The receptors come from a man aged 55 to 70 in good health. Each CDR3 is given with its conserved first and last residue. A D gene is named only where the DNA matches it firmly. Rows give clone size only sometimes, using once, few, many, or a class for an expanded clone.

length	D	size	J	V	CDR3	DNA
18	TRBD2	-	TRBJ2-1	TRBV27	CAGSIGLAGVHSYNEQFF	TGTGCCGGCAGTATAGGACTAGCGGGGGTCCACTCCTACAATGAGCAGTTCTTC
14	-	-	TRBJ2-1	TRBV12-3/TRBV12-4	CASTVLGAGEEQFF	TGTGCCAGCACCGTACTAGGAGCAGGTGAGGAGCAGTTCTTC
15	-	few	TRBJ1-2	TRBV20-1	CSAQSGHRRQEGYTF	TGCAGTGCCCAGTCGGGGCACAGGCGTCAGGAAGGCTACACCTTC
15	TRBD2	-	TRBJ2-1	TRBV6-5	CAGSWGRRGADEQFF	TGTGCCGGCAGTTGGGGGAGGCGGGGGGCCGATGAGCAGTTCTTC
12	-	few	TRBJ1-2	TRBV12-3/TRBV12-4	CASSLEQRGYTF	TGTGCCAGCAGTTTGGAGCAGAGGGGCTACACCTTC
13	-	few	TRBJ2-1	TRBV7-2	CASSPDVQGAQFF	TGTGCCAGCAGCCCGGACGTTCAAGGGGCGCAGTTCTTC
15	TRBD1	once	TRBJ1-2	TRBV9	CASSPRRGQGQGYTF	TGTGCCAGCAGCCCCCGGAGGGGGCAGGGTCAGGGCTACACCTTC
16	-	-	TRBJ1-5	TRBV19	CASSNSGTSLSQPQHF	TGTGCCAGTAGTAACTCCGGGACCTCCTTAAGTCAGCCCCAGCATTTT
14	TRBD1	-	TRBJ2-2	TRBV27	CASSSKQGIGELFF	TGTGCCAGCAGTTCCAAACAGGGGATCGGGGAGCTGTTTTTT
17	-	few	TRBJ2-5	TRBV25-1	CASSESLGQGGRETQYF	TGTGCCAGCAGTGAAAGTTTGGGGCAGGGGGGGCGAGAGACCCAGTACTTC
15	-	-	TRBJ2-7	TRBV9	CASSVASGAQYEQYF	TGTGCCAGCAGCGTAGCATCGGGGGCCCAATACGAGCAGTACTTC
16	-	few	TRBJ1-2	TRBV6-7	CASDLGLPKDNYGYTF	TGTGCCAGCGACTTGGGGTTACCCAAGGATAACTATGGCTACACCTTC
18	-	-	TRBJ1-5	TRBV7-2	CASSLVLAGATGNQPQHF	TGTGCCAGCAGCTTAGTCTTAGCGGGGGCAACGGGTAATCAGCCCCAGCATTTT
15	-	-	TRBJ2-5	TRBV6-5	CASTATHNQPETQYF	TGTGCCAGCACAGCCACACACAACCAGCCGGAGACCCAGTACTTC
14	-	-	TRBJ1-2	TRBV20-1	CSAKGREANYGYTF	TGCAGTGCTAAGGGTAGGGAAGCTAACTATGGCTACACCTTC
17	-	few	TRBJ2-7	TRBV28	CASSLRMARNGAYEQYF	TGTGCCAGCAGTTTACGTATGGCTCGGAATGGAGCCTACGAGCAGTACTTC
13	-	-	TRBJ2-1	TRBV12-3/TRBV12-4	CASNLLASNEQFF	TGTGCCAGCAACCTTTTGGCATCAAATGAGCAGTTCTTC
14	TRBD2	-	TRBJ2-5	TRBV20-1	CSIEGLAGVETQYF	TGCAGTATAGAGGGACTAGCGGGGGTAGAGACCCAGTACTTC
15	TRBD1	-	TRBJ1-3	TRBV20-1	CSAKQGADRGNTIYF	TGCAGTGCAAAACAGGGGGCTGATCGAGGAAACACCATATATTTT
14	TRBD1	-	TRBJ1-6	TRBV12-3/TRBV12-4	CASRATGMGSPLHF	TGTGCCAGCAGAGCGACAGGGATGGGTTCACCCCTCCACTTT
13	-	-	TRBJ2-7	TRBV10-3	CAISESTDYEQYF	TGTGCCATCAGTGAGTCGACAGACTACGAGCAGTACTTC
23	TRBD1	-	TRBJ1-4	TRBV11-1	CASSFGRRRDSYNSLVTNEKLFF	TGTGCCAGCAGCTTCGGCCGAAGGAGGGACAGTTATAACTCATTGGTGACTAATGAAAAACTGTTTTTT
15	-	-	TRBJ2-5	TRBV30	CAWKGVYSSQETQYF	TGTGCCTGGAAGGGGGTATATAGCTCGCAAGAGACCCAGTACTTC
13	-	-	TRBJ1-2	TRBV18	CASSPRREYGYTF	TGTGCCAGCTCACCACGGAGAGAATATGGCTACACCTTC
15	TRBD1	many	TRBJ2-7	TRBV20-1	CSASPATGGNYEQYF	TGCAGTGCTAGCCCTGCGACAGGGGGGAACTACGAGCAGTACTTC
16	-	-	TRBJ2-3	TRBV5-6	CASSLADRLVKDTQYF	TGTGCCAGCAGCTTGGCGGACCGCCTAGTCAAAGATACGCAGTATTTT
15	-	-	TRBJ1-6	TRBV20-1	CSARTSRGLNSPLHF	TGCAGTGCTAGAACGAGTCGGGGGCTTAATTCACCCCTCCACTTT
16	-	-	TRBJ2-7	TRBV21-1	CASSREPTSPTYEQYF	TGTGCCAGCAGCAGAGAGCCAACATCTCCGACCTACGAGCAGTACTTC
15	-	-	TRBJ1-1	TRBV4-3	CASSQDVIGDFEAFF	TGCGCCAGCAGCCAAGATGTTATAGGGGACTTTGAAGCTTTCTTT
13	-	few	TRBJ1-5	TRBV6-5	CASSYRGNQPQHF	TGTGCCAGCAGTTACAGAGGCAATCAGCCCCAGCATTTT
13	-	few	TRBJ2-1	TRBV6-1	CASAFSSYNEQFF	TGTGCCAGCGCCTTCAGCTCCTACAATGAGCAGTTCTTC
15	-	-	TRBJ2-1	TRBV2	CASSREQGPYNEQFF	TGTGCCAGCAGTCGGGAACAGGGCCCCTACAATGAGCAGTTCTTC
13	-	once	TRBJ2-1	TRBV30	CAWSGTFSSEQFF	TGTGCCTGGAGCGGGACCTTCTCCAGTGAGCAGTTCTTC
18	TRBD2	-	TRBJ2-1	TRBV4-3	CASSQRLAGGFSYNEQFF	TGCGCCAGCAGCCAACGGCTAGCGGGAGGGTTCTCCTACAATGAGCAGTTCTTC
15	-	few	TRBJ2-6	TRBV28	CASSLWMTGANVLTF	TGTGCCAGCAGTTTATGGATGACCGGGGCCAACGTCCTGACTTTC
15	TRBD1	-	TRBJ1-1	TRBV11-2	CASSFSYTGDTEAFF	TGTGCCAGCAGCTTTTCGTACACAGGGGATACTGAAGCTTTCTTT
15	TRBD2	-	TRBJ2-1	TRBV28	CASSPLAGGLPEQFF	TGTGCCAGCAGTCCTTTAGCGGGGGGGTTACCGGAGCAGTTCTTC
15	TRBD1	-	TRBJ1-5	TRBV6-5	CASSYSTGKNQPQHF	TGTGCCAGCAGTTACTCGACAGGGAAAAATCAGCCCCAGCATTTT
16	-	-	TRBJ2-5	TRBV3-1	CASSQPRVRARETQYF	TGTGCCAGCAGCCAGCCGAGGGTAAGGGCACGAGAGACCCAGTACTTC
15	-	few	TRBJ1-4	TRBV12-3/TRBV12-4	CASSARWSLGEKLFF	TGTGCCAGCAGTGCACGTTGGTCGTTGGGTGAAAAACTGTTTTTT
13	-	-	TRBJ1-2	TRBV10-3	CATTELTNYGYTF	TGTGCCACCACAGAGCTTACTAACTATGGCTACACCTTC
15	-	few	TRBJ2-7	TRBV12-3/TRBV12-4	CASSDRQGGYYEQYF	TGTGCCAGCAGTGACAGACAGGGAGGTTACTACGAGCAGTACTTC
15	-	-	TRBJ2-1	TRBV19	CASSTEPGFHNEQFF	TGTGCCAGTAGTACAGAGCCCGGGTTTCACAATGAGCAGTTCTTC
12	-	few	TRBJ2-3	TRBV3-1	CASSQGGSTQYF	TGTGCCAGCAGCCAAGGGGGGAGTACGCAGTATTTT
16	-	few	TRBJ1-5	TRBV12-3/TRBV12-4	CASSPSGGGARQPQHF	TGTGCCAGCAGTCCCTCTGGGGGGGGGGCAAGGCAGCCCCAGCATTTT
11	-	few	TRBJ2-1	TRBV7-2	CASSPKSEQFF	TGTGCCAGCAGCCCTAAGAGTGAGCAGTTCTTC
13	-	-	TRBJ2-7	TRBV5-5	CASSSWTSYEQYF	TGTGCCAGCAGCTCCTGGACAAGCTACGAGCAGTACTTC
16	TRBD2	-	TRBJ2-5	TRBV10-3	CAIKASGGAAQETQYF	TGTGCCATCAAGGCTAGCGGGGGGGCAGCCCAAGAGACCCAGTACTTC
15	-	-	TRBJ1-2	TRBV6-6	CASSYSSLLGYGYTF	TGTGCCAGCAGTTATTCCTCCCTTCTAGGCTATGGCTACACCTTC
15	-	once	TRBJ2-7	TRBV5-1	CANSSDSSSYNEQYF	TGCGCCAACAGCTCGGACTCCAGCTCCTACAATGAGCAGTACTTC
17	TRBD1	-	TRBJ2-6	TRBV6-6	CASSPGQGAYGTNVLTF	TGTGCCAGCAGTCCCGGACAGGGGGCATATGGGACCAACGTCCTGACTTTC
15	-	-	TRBJ2-3	TRBV10-3	CAISSSGGSTDTQYF	TGTGCCATCAGCTCATCCGGGGGTAGCACAGATACGCAGTATTTT
16	TRBD1	once	TRBJ1-5	TRBV6-6	CASSYSRRGRDQPQHF	TGTGCCAGCAGTTACTCGAGAAGGGGGCGGGATCAGCCCCAGCATTTT
16	-	-	TRBJ2-3	TRBV25-1	CASSERSRAPGDTQYF	TGCGCCAGCAGTGAAAGATCGAGGGCCCCGGGAGATACGCAGTATTTT
14	-	-	TRBJ1-2	TRBV12-3/TRBV12-4	CASSLNGLTRGYTF	TGTGCCAGCAGTTTAAACGGGCTGACGCGTGGCTACACCTTC
15	-	few	TRBJ1-6	TRBV20-1	CSARDPSLGWTPLHF	TGCAGTGCTAGAGATCCCTCGCTAGGTTGGACACCCCTCCACTTT